The rows below give T cell receptor beta chains drawn from one sample of a study of beta chain features in type 1 diabetes. Clones were read by immunoSEQ multiplex PCR, and TCRdb kept only the in-frame ones, dropping some. The data show about 110,000 clones, almost 40% seen once. The sample comprised stem cell memory CD4+ T cells from blood. These receptors were taken from a woman under 30 in good health. CDR3s include the opening cysteine and the closing phenylalanine or tryptophan. The D gene is left open where the match is weak. Size is omitted from some rows. Given values are once, few, many or a class for expanded clones.

j_call v_call clone_size d_call cdr3_aa cdr3_nt
TRBJ2-3 TRBV11-2 - TRBD2 CASSLDSSGRAGHF TGTGCCAGCAGCTTAGATTCGAGCGGGAGGGCAGGGCATTTT
TRBJ2-3 TRBV6-5 - - CASSYSPEVRTQYF TGTGCCAGCAGTTACTCTCCTGAGGTCCGTACGCAGTATTTT
TRBJ2-5 TRBV27 - - CASSLVGGRETQYF TGTGCCAGCAGTTTAGTCGGAGGGCGAGAGACCCAGTACTTC
TRBJ2-7 TRBV18 few - CASSPPRTSSYEQYF TGTGCCAGCTCACCACCCCGAACGAGCTCCTACGAGCAGTACTTC
TRBJ2-5 TRBV6-6 few TRBD2 CASNIAGVETQYF TGTGCCAGCAATATAGCGGGAGTAGAGACCCAGTACTTC
TRBJ2-1 TRBV11-1 - - CASSAQSSYNEQFF TGTGCCAGCAGCGCACAGAGCTCCTACAATGAGCAGTTCTTC
TRBJ2-1 TRBV6-4 - - CASSDRAGPYNEQFF TGTGCCAGCAGTGACCGCGCGGGTCCCTACAATGAGCAGTTCTTC
TRBJ2-1 TRBV20-1 - - CSARAMKQFF TGCAGTGCTAGAGCTATGAAGCAGTTCTTC
TRBJ2-7 TRBV18 - - CASSLPDWGDYEQYF TGTGCCAGCTCACTACCCGACTGGGGGGACTACGAGCAGTACTTC
TRBJ2-6 TRBV5-4 - - CASSPVRAGANVLTF TGTGCCAGCAGCCCCGTCAGGGCCGGGGCCAACGTCCTGACTTTC
TRBJ2-5 TRBV13 few TRBD2 CASSSGTSGSRETQYF TGTGCCAGCAGCTCTGGGACTAGCGGGAGCAGGGAGACCCAGTACTTC
TRBJ2-5 TRBV9 - - CASSVGPGLIETQYF TGTGCCAGCAGCGTAGGTCCAGGGCTGATAGAGACCCAGTACTTC
TRBJ2-7 TRBV28 few - CASSSGVGWEQYF TGTGCCAGCAGTTCCGGGGTGGGCTGGGAGCAGTACTTC
TRBJ2-5 TRBV25-1 few - CASRQGSQTQYF TGTGCCAGCAGACAGGGTAGTCAGACCCAGTACTTC
TRBJ2-5 TRBV25-1 few - CASSEIPGAQYF TGTGCCAGCAGTGAGATTCCGGGGGCCCAGTACTTC
TRBJ2-7 TRBV20-1 few - CSVEGGNEQYF TGCAGTGTTGAGGGAGGTAACGAGCAGTACTTC
TRBJ2-1 TRBV25-1 - - CASSHGRGANEQFF TGTGCCAGCAGTCATGGCAGGGGGGCCAATGAGCAGTTCTTC
TRBJ2-7 TRBV6-6 few - CASSYSGGALSYEQYF TGTGCCAGCAGTTACTCGGGCGGGGCGCTTTCCTACGAGCAGTACTTC
TRBJ1-1 TRBV18 few - CASSPKGLGTEAFF TGTGCCAGCTCACCTAAGGGGTTGGGCACTGAAGCTTTCTTT
TRBJ2-7 TRBV28 - - CASTEGFYEQYF TGTGCCAGCACCGAGGGTTTCTACGAGCAGTACTTC
TRBJ2-7 TRBV6-1 few TRBD2 CASSEAPGGPFEQYF TGTGCCAGCAGTGAAGCGCCGGGAGGGCCCTTCGAGCAGTACTTC
TRBJ2-6 TRBV6-1 - - CASSEREGPSSGANVLTF TGTGCCAGCAGTGAACGGGAAGGGCCTAGCTCTGGGGCCAACGTCCTGACTTTC
TRBJ2-1 TRBV4-3 - TRBD2 CASSQELAGVLFF TGCGCCAGCAGCCAAGAGCTAGCGGGAGTACTGTTCTTC
TRBJ1-5 TRBV30 - TRBD1 CAWSRGDRGYYSNQPQHF TGTGCCTGGAGTAGGGGGGACAGGGGCTACTATAGCAATCAGCCCCAGCATTTT
TRBJ2-7 TRBV6-1 - TRBD1 CASKPGTGSYEQYF TGTGCCAGCAAGCCCGGGACAGGCTCGTACGAGCAGTACTTC
TRBJ2-1 TRBV28 few TRBD2 CASRPAVAGGKEQFF TGTGCCAGCAGGCCGGCCGTAGCGGGAGGAAAGGAGCAGTTCTTC
TRBJ2-1 TRBV28 - - CASTGGGRGDREQFF TGTGCCAGCACCGGGGGCGGGAGAGGGGACCGGGAGCAGTTCTTC
TRBJ2-6 TRBV28 - - CASSTHSSSGANVLTF TGTGCCAGCAGTACCCACAGCAGCTCTGGGGCCAACGTCCTGACTTTC
TRBJ2-3 TRBV7-3 - - CASSLLADTQYF TGTGCCAGCAGCTTATTAGCAGATACGCAGTATTTT
TRBJ2-5 TRBV5-1 few - CASSLVGGSETQYF TGCGCCAGCAGCTTGGTGGGCGGGTCAGAGACCCAGTACTTC
TRBJ1-2 TRBV5-1 - TRBD1 CASSPLTGTYGYTF TGCGCCAGCAGCCCGCTGACAGGGACCTATGGCTACACCTTC
TRBJ1-1 TRBV18 - - CASSPQSRQANTEAFF TGTGCCAGCTCACCACAATCGAGGCAAGCGAACACTGAAGCTTTCTTT
TRBJ2-3 TRBV7-9 - - CASSWTWPDSLFTDTQYF TGTGCCAGCAGCTGGACATGGCCGGACAGTCTGTTCACAGATACGCAGTATTTT
TRBJ1-1 TRBV7-6 - - CASSLAQGPGGTEAFF TGTGCCAGCAGCTTAGCCCAGGGGCCGGGAGGCACTGAAGCTTTCTTT
TRBJ1-2 TRBV27 few - CASSSQSSYGYTF TGTGCCAGCAGTTCTCAGTCTTCCTATGGCTACACCTTC
TRBJ2-7 TRBV7-3 few TRBD2 CASSPTSGSLEQYF TGTGCCAGCAGCCCGACTAGCGGGAGTCTCGAGCAGTACTTC
TRBJ2-1 TRBV18 - - CASSLLAGEFSYNEQFF TGTGCCAGCTCACTCCTCGCAGGGGAGTTTTCCTACAATGAGCAGTTCTTC
TRBJ2-5 TRBV5-1 - TRBD1 CASSADRVRETQYF TGCGCCAGCAGCGCGGACAGGGTCCGAGAGACCCAGTACTTC
TRBJ2-7 TRBV28 - TRBD2 CASSGPGTSGIYEQYF TGTGCCAGCAGCGGACCCGGGACTAGCGGGATCTACGAGCAGTACTTC
TRBJ1-5 TRBV28 few - CASEEGINSNQPQHF TGTGCCAGCGAGGAGGGGATTAATAGCAATCAGCCCCAGCATTTT
TRBJ2-7 TRBV18 - - CASSPPNTYEQYF TGTGCCAGCTCACCACCTAACACCTACGAGCAGTACTTC
TRBJ2-7 TRBV28 - - CASTLPLGAEQYF TGTGCCAGCACCCTACCCCTAGGGGCCGAGCAGTACTTC
TRBJ2-1 TRBV7-9 - TRBD2 CASSPSGRGEQFF TGTGCCAGCAGCCCTAGCGGGAGGGGTGAGCAGTTCTTC
TRBJ2-6 TRBV21-1 - - CASSKEGRRTGANVLTF TGTGCCAGCAGCAAAGAGGGGAGGAGGACTGGGGCCAACGTCCTGACTTTC
TRBJ2-1 TRBV4-3 - TRBD2 CARGGTSGHNEQFF TGCGCCAGAGGGGGGACTAGCGGCCACAATGAGCAGTTCTTC
TRBJ1-1 TRBV5-6 - TRBD1 CASSFTGGRAFF TGTGCCAGCAGTTTTACAGGGGGGAGAGCTTTCTTT
TRBJ2-2 TRBV9 - - CASSLNSEGTGELFF TGTGCCAGCAGCCTGAACTCGGAGGGCACCGGGGAGCTGTTTTTT
TRBJ1-5 TRBV5-1 once TRBD1 CASSWGTGVGQPQHF TGCGCCAGCAGCTGGGGGACAGGAGTCGGACAGCCCCAGCATTTT
TRBJ2-1 TRBV7-9 few - CASSLGLLRQGTYNEQFF TGTGCCAGCAGCTTAGGTCTCCTGAGGCAGGGGACCTACAATGAGCAGTTCTTC
TRBJ1-2 TRBV28 - - CASSTAAPYGYTF TGTGCCAGCAGCACCGCGGCACCCTATGGCTACACCTTC
TRBJ2-1 TRBV5-4 - - CASSLRASSYNEQFF TGTGCCAGCAGCTTACGGGCTAGCAGCTACAATGAGCAGTTCTTC
TRBJ1-1 TRBV7-9 - TRBD1 CASLALTGYSNTEAFF TGTGCCAGCTTAGCCTTGACAGGGTATTCGAACACTGAAGCTTTCTTT
TRBJ1-1 TRBV6-5 - - CASSGGSF TGTGCCAGCTCCGGAGGAAGCTTT